These 21 T cell receptor beta chains share one sample of origin, sequenced in a study of cytomegalovirus exposure and HLA in healthy donors. Primers for the PCR totalled 60 Vbeta and 13 Jbeta. Clones were read by immunoSEQ multiplex PCR, and TCRdb kept only the in-frame ones, dropping some. The table shows about 190,000 clones, with 79% occurring only once. Material for sequencing was PBMCs. The receptor source for this set is a woman under 30 in good health and CMV-seronegative.

The chain combines TRBV27 with TRBJ2-3; 7 bases fit TRBD1. Germline V gene data show CDR1 as MNHEY and CDR2 as SMNVEV (reference sequence). This CDR3 contains 14 residues. V was clipped by 4 bases and J by 6 bases; unmatched bases: 7. In DNA form, the CDR3 reads TGTGCCAGCAGTTCCTTCGACAGGGACGATACGCAGTATTTT. Residues: CASSSFDRDDTQYF.

The J gene is TRBJ1-5, the V gene TRBV30; D gene unclear. The CDR3 extends over 14 amino acids. V dropped 0 bases and J dropped 5 bases, with 11 bases sitting between them. CDR1 and CDR2 (germline): GTSNPN, SVGIG (reference sequence). The CDR3 is CAWSVITRDQPQHF. As DNA, the CDR3 is TGTGCCTGGAGTGTAATAACTCGGGATCAGCCCCAGCATTTT.

The CDR3 spells CASSQELTGFRGYTF. The CDR3 nucleotides are TGTGCCAGCAGCCAAGAATTGACAGGGTTCCGCGGCTACACCTTC. The chain employs TRBV14 and TRBJ1-2; 7 bases line up with TRBD1. V lost 0 bases to trimming and J lost 8 bases; unmatched junction nucleotides: 9. From germline, CDR1 is SGHDN and CDR2 FVKESK. The CDR3 runs 15 residues. The variable domain in full, with the rest retrieved from reference TRBV14 and TRBJ1-2, is EAGVTQFPSHSVIEKGQTVTLRCDPISGHDNLYWYRRVMGKEIKFLLHFVKESKQDESGMPNNRFLAERTGGTYSTLKVQPAELEDSGVYFCASSQELTGFRGYTFGSGTRLTVV.

The chain is built from TRBV5-1 and TRBJ2-5; perhaps TRBD2 as D (5 bases). CDR3 length: 14 residues. Germline CDR1 and CDR2: SGHRS and YFSETQ. Trimming pared 9 bases from V and 1 base from J, leaving 16 bases between. For the CDR3, the DNA is TGCGCCACCGCCAACCAAGGGAGCCAAGAGACCCAGTACTTC. It codes for CATANQGSQETQYF.

The chain links TRBV7-9 to TRBJ1-1, with D uncertain. The V and J ends lost 6 bases and 1 base respectively, with 15 bases between them. This CDR3 has 15 residues. Germline V gives CDR1 SEHNR, CDR2 FQNEAQ (reference sequence). Here the CDR3 DNA reads TGTGCCAGCAGTGGGAGAGAGGGTGGGAACACTGAAGCTTTCTTT. Translating gives CASSGREGGNTEAFF.

J is TRBJ2-7 and V is TRBV6-5, with TRBD1 matching 8 bases. Per germline, CDR1 MNHEY and CDR2 SVGAGI. The V segment lost 6 bases and the J segment 3 bases; nucleotides outside the gene matches: 7. This CDR3 is 14 amino acids long. In DNA, the CDR3 is TGTGCCAGCAGCCCAGGACAGGGCCACTACGAGCAGTACTTC. Translating it yields CASSPGQGHYEQYF.

This clone was seen a few times. This chain uses TRBV27 with TRBJ1-6; D possibly corresponds to TRBD1 (6 bases). The CDR3 is made up of 12 amino acids. From germline, CDR1 is MNHEY and CDR2 SMNVEV (reference sequence). The germline V and J ends were trimmed by 4 bases and 8 bases, with 6 bases remaining between them. The CDR3 sequence is CASSYRDSPLHF. The CDR3 nucleotides read TGTGCCAGCAGTTACAGGGATTCACCCCTCCACTTT.

This clone has a single count. The chain joins TRBV4-2 to TRBJ2-7, with D unclear. The CDR3 sequence is 16 residues long. Germline V gives CDR1 LGHNA, CDR2 YNFKEQ. The V end was cut by 1 base, the J end by 0 bases, with 13 bases between. The CDR3 bases are TGTGCCAGCAGCCAAGGGCGGTTCGGAAGCTCCTACGAGCAGTACTTC. This translates into CASSQGRFGSSYEQYF.

The CDR3 bases are TGTGCCAGCAGCTCCTTAGCGTTCTTAGGTGAAGATGAGCAGTTCTTC. Its protein is CASSSLAFLGEDEQFF. The chain joins TRBV5-4 to TRBJ2-1; D is possibly TRBD2 (5 bases). Trimming left V 3 bases short and J 8 bases short, with 21 bases between. The germline V gene encodes CDR1 SGHNT and CDR2 YYREEE (reference sequence). The CDR3 runs to 16 residues.

The V call is TRBV7-9, the J call TRBJ2-5, with 7 bases aligning to TRBD2. The J call may be faulty, since TRBJ2-7 better matches the DNA end. Germline V CDR1 and CDR2: SEHNR, FQNEAQ (reference sequence). The CDR3 is made up of 18 amino acids. The CDR3 sequence: CASSLGRGSSEWTYEQYF. The DNA for the CDR3 is TGTGCCAGCAGCTTAGGTCGCGGGAGCAGCGAATGGACCTACGAGCAGTACTTC.

This clone was picked up one time. The chain links TRBV6-6 to TRBJ1-1; no clear D gene. Germline V CDR1 and CDR2: MNHNY, SVGAGI (reference sequence). The V end was cut by 2 bases, the J end by 5 bases, with 12 bases between. CDR3 length: 14 residues. CDR3 amino acids: CASSYPPERTEAFF. As DNA, the CDR3 is TGTGCCAGCAGTTACCCTCCTGAGAGGACTGAAGCTTTCTTT.

The table lists this clone with a few counts. The V gene is TRBV28, the J gene TRBJ1-1; maybe TRBD1 (6 bases). The CDR3 runs to 15 residues. V gave up 2 bases and J gave up 1 base, with 11 bases separating them. CDR1 and CDR2 from the germline V gene are MDHEN and SYDVKM. The CDR3 DNA sequence: TGTGCCAGCAGTTTACAAGGGGACACGAACACTGAAGCTTTCTTT. It codes for CASSLQGDTNTEAFF.

This clone was observed a handful of times. DNA for the CDR3: TGTGCCAGCAGTCCCGGGACAGGTACTTATGGCTACACCTTC. It encodes CASSPGTGTYGYTF. The chain employs TRBV28 and TRBJ1-2; TRBD1 agrees at 8 bases. The germline CDR1 and CDR2 sequences are MDHEN and SYDVKM. V lost 5 bases, J lost 5 bases, and 7 bases stayed unmatched. The CDR3 runs 14 residues.

A single count supports this clone. The rearrangement links TRBV7-9 to TRBJ1-5, with D maybe TRBD1 (6 bases). V lost 0 bases and J 9 bases, leaving 9 bases between the germline ends. CDR3 size: 13 residues. Germline V CDR1 and CDR2: SEHNR, FQNEAQ (reference sequence). The CDR3 DNA sequence: TGTGCCAGCAGCTTAGCGGACAGCTCGCCCCAGCATTTT. Residues: CASSLADSSPQHF. The whole variable domain, remainder taken from reference TRBV7-9 and TRBJ1-5, is DTGVSQNPRHKITKRGQNVTFRCDPISEHNRLYWYRQTLGQGPEFLTYFQNEAQLEKSRLLSDRFSAERPKGSFSTLEIQRTEQGDSAMYLCASSLADSSPQHFGDGTRLSIL.

This clone came up once. The V gene is TRBV2, the J gene TRBJ2-3; weak D call: TRBD1 (6 bases). Germline values: CDR1 SNHLY, CDR2 FYNNEI. The V end lost 6 bases, the J end lost 3 bases, and 13 bases lay between the germline ends. This CDR3 comprises 14 residues. CDR3 DNA sequence: TGTGCCAGCAGAGAGGACAGAGATACAGATACGCAGTATTTT. Protein sequence: CASREDRDTDTQYF. Combining the CDR3 with reference TRBV2 and TRBJ2-3 gives the whole variable domain EPEVTQTPSHQVTQMGQEVILRCVPISNHLYFYWYRQILGQKVEFLVSFYNNEISEKSEIFDDQFSVERPDGSNFTLKIRSTKLEDSAMYFCASREDRDTDTQYFGPGTRLTVL.

V is TRBV19 and J is TRBJ2-3, with a tentative D call TRBD2 (5 bases). This CDR3 has 13 amino acids. V was clipped by 5 bases and J by 1 base, with 7 bases between them. Germline V gives CDR1 LNHDA, CDR2 SQIVND (reference sequence). The CDR3 spells CASSFGGTDTQYF. Here the CDR3 DNA reads TGTGCCAGTAGTTTCGGGGGCACAGATACGCAGTATTTT.

This clone was found once. The chain uses TRBV30 and TRBJ1-5; TRBD1 matches 11 bases. The length of the CDR3 is 13 residues. The V and J ends lost 5 bases and 7 bases, in that order; junction bases with no gene match: 4. The germline gives CDR1 GTSNPN, CDR2 SVGIG (reference sequence). DNA for the CDR3: TGTGCCTGGGGACAGGGGGCAGGGCAGCCCCAGCATTTT. The encoded protein is CAWGQGAGQPQHF. The variable domain in full, with the rest retrieved from reference TRBV30 and TRBJ1-5, is SQTIHQWPATLVQPVGSPLSLECTVEGTSNPNLYWYRQAAGRGLQLLFYSVGIGQISSEVPQNLSASRPQDRQFILSSKKLLLSDSGFYLCAWGQGAGQPQHFGDGTRLSIL.

The chain recombines TRBV7-3 with TRBJ1-4; no reliable D call. In germline, CDR1 is SGHTA, CDR2 FQGTGA. This CDR3 has 12 amino acids. V lost 7 bases, J lost 4 bases, and 7 bases lay in between. The CDR3 bases are TGTGCCAGCACGCGGGTTAATGAAAAACTGTTTTTT. Translated, it gives CASTRVNEKLFF.

The CDR3 here is CAWSLGLVEKAFF. The CDR3 DNA reads TGTGCCTGGAGTTTGGGACTCGTAGAAAAAGCTTTCTTT. This chain links TRBV30 with TRBJ1-1, with D tentatively TRBD1 (5 bases). Germline V gene data show CDR1 as GTSNPN and CDR2 as SVGIG (reference sequence). The CDR3 spans 13 residues. The ends were cut back, 2 bases at V and 9 bases at J, with 16 bases in the middle.

This clone has a single count. The V gene is TRBV15, the J gene TRBJ2-2; D is possibly TRBD2 (6 bases). The germline V gene encodes CDR1 LNHNV and CDR2 YYDKDF (reference sequence). Trimming shortened V by 2 bases and J by 6 bases, and 7 bases separated the two germline ends. This CDR3 comprises 13 residues. This CDR3 is CATSRPGAGELFF. CDR3 nucleotides: TGTGCCACCAGCAGACCGGGAGCCGGGGAGCTGTTTTTT.

The V and J genes are TRBV28 and TRBJ1-1, with a possible D match to TRBD1 (5 bases). This CDR3 is 13 amino acids long. Between the trimmed V and J ends, which lost 4 bases and 5 bases, there was a span of 11 bases. The germline CDR1 and CDR2 sequences are MDHEN and SYDVKM. DNA for the CDR3: TGTGCCAGCAGTTCAGGGTGGGGAACTGAAGCTTTCTTT. It yields the protein CASSSGWGTEAFF.